The rows below give T cell receptor beta chains drawn from one sample of a study of T and B cells in COVID-19 patients. A single record per CDR3 protein comes from TCRdb applying MiXCR to the multiplex PCR reads. Found here are some 8,000 distinct CDR3 sequences, more than 20% of them singletons; the top ten hold approximately 6.6%. The sample was blood. These receptor sequences come from a human donor who had recovered from COVID-19. Each CDR3 is given without its conserved first and last residue. Fields, in order: CDR3 protein, J gene, D gene, V gene. A D gene is named only where the DNA matches it firmly.

CDR3aa: ASSSGQGDYNEQF; j_gene: TRBJ2-1; d_gene: TRBD1; v_gene: TRBV5-1
CDR3aa: ASSLSAGSRGGTGELF; j_gene: TRBJ2-2; d_gene: -; v_gene: TRBV6-6
CDR3aa: SAPGLTYNEQF; j_gene: TRBJ2-1; d_gene: TRBD2; v_gene: TRBV20-1
CDR3aa: ASSLGESGGYT; j_gene: TRBJ1-2; d_gene: -; v_gene: TRBV7-9
CDR3aa: ASSHRPGQDFNEQF; j_gene: TRBJ2-1; d_gene: TRBD1; v_gene: TRBV5-1
CDR3aa: ASSSGTGAYEQY; j_gene: TRBJ2-7; d_gene: TRBD1; v_gene: TRBV5-1
CDR3aa: ASSPIVTGALTFAVFGYT; j_gene: TRBJ1-2; d_gene: TRBD1; v_gene: TRBV7-6
CDR3aa: ASSSGGANVLT; j_gene: TRBJ2-6; d_gene: -; v_gene: TRBV5-1
CDR3aa: ASREGSGTTYNEQF; j_gene: TRBJ2-1; d_gene: TRBD2; v_gene: TRBV6-5
CDR3aa: ASSEGDRGRLDTQY; j_gene: TRBJ2-3; d_gene: TRBD1; v_gene: TRBV6-1
CDR3aa: ASSEARVRQKLF; j_gene: TRBJ1-4; d_gene: -; v_gene: TRBV6-1
CDR3aa: ASSYSWTNPNYGYT; j_gene: TRBJ1-2; d_gene: -; v_gene: TRBV6-5